The clone carrying this T cell receptor beta chain was detected a few times. The antigen is undetermined. This specimen comes from a study of T-cell memory formation after mild COVID-19. Study-wide findings and caveats: For second-wave clones that peaked at day 37, SARS-CoV-2 specificity went unverified. Chiefly within CM and EM were the contracting CD4+ clones; CD8+ ones were within EMRA.

Per germline, CDR1 SGHAT and CDR2 FQNNGV. CDR3 size: 15 residues. Trimming took off 6 bases at V and 9 bases at J, with 18 bases between the two ends. Via MiXCR, TCRdb re-called the 5' RACE reads, giving one row per CDR3 protein. This sample has roughly 110,000 distinct CDR3 sequences, with about 20% found just once. This TCR was recovered from a man between 18 and 35 years old who had mild COVID-19 (a few samples of this study predate the infection). Cell type and time point are not known. Sequencing input: PBMCs or a T cell subset sorted from them (not recorded which). This rearrangement joins TRBV11-2 to TRBJ1-6; perhaps TRBD1 as D (6 bases). The CDR3 region has the DNA TGTGCCAGCAGTGCTCGGAGGGGGGGTTTTTCACCCCTCCACTTT. Its protein is CASSARRGGFSPLHF.